A single sample is the source of the 14 T cell receptor beta chains below, sequenced in a study of cytomegalovirus exposure and HLA in healthy donors. Measured with immunoSEQ multiplex PCR; TCRdb has only the in-frame clones, and not every one. The table shows under 250,000 clones, with roughly 80% occurring only once. Sequencing was performed on PBMCs. Every receptor here comes from a young woman in good health and CMV-seronegative.

CDR3 DNA sequence: TGCGCCAGCAGCTTGGCCGGGACTAGCTCCACAGATACGCAGTATTTT. Its protein is CASSLAGTSSTDTQYF. The V gene is TRBV5-1, the J gene TRBJ2-3, with TRBD2 identical over 9 bases. This CDR3 region has 16 residues. CDR1 is SGHRS and CDR2 is YFSETQ in the germline V gene. Trimming removed 0 bases from V and 2 bases from J; junction bases left unmatched: 4.

This rearrangement joins TRBV2 to TRBJ1-4; the match to TRBD1 covers 10 bases. Germline CDR1 reads SNHLY; CDR2 reads FYNNEI. CDR3 size: 13 residues. V dropped 9 bases and J dropped 9; count of bases not matched to a gene: 7. The CDR3, as DNA: TGTGCCAGTTACCGGGACAGGGGTCAAAAACTGTTTTTT. Protein product: CASYRDRGQKLFF.

This clone was counted a single time. The V gene is TRBV7-6, the J gene TRBJ2-1; maybe TRBD1 (6 bases). Germline-derived CDR1 and CDR2 are SGHVS and FNYEAQ. The CDR3 has 16 amino acids. V shed 1 base and J shed 5 bases, with 15 bases lying between them. CDR3 sequence: CASSLGQGFQDNEQFF. The CDR3 DNA reads TGTGCCAGCAGCTTAGGTCAGGGGTTTCAGGACAATGAGCAGTTCTTC. The full variable domain, in which reference TRBV7-6 and TRBJ2-1 provide the parts outside the CDR3, is GAGVSQSPRYKVTKRGQDVALRCDPISGHVSLYWYRQALGQGPEFLTYFNYEAQQDKSGLPNDRFSAERPEGSISTLTIQRTEQRDSAMYRCASSLGQGFQDNEQFFGPGTRLTVL.

This chain connects TRBV5-1 to TRBJ1-1; a weak D match, TRBD1 (5 bases). Germline V lookup: CDR1 SGHRS, CDR2 YFSETQ. V lost 3 bases and J lost 0, with 15 bases in between. The CDR3 covers 16 residues. The CDR3 sequence: CASSWDGETLNTEAFF. CDR3 nucleotides: TGCGCCAGCAGCTGGGACGGAGAGACTTTGAACACTGAAGCTTTCTTT.

The V gene is TRBV9, the J gene TRBJ1-3; D call uncertain. Germline CDR1 SGDLS, CDR2 YYNGEE. Trimming left V 0 bases short and J 0 bases short, with 7 bases between. This CDR3 has 15 residues. This CDR3 reads CASSVEDFSGNTIYF. CDR3 in DNA: TGTGCCAGCAGCGTAGAGGATTTCTCTGGAAACACCATATATTTT.

The rearrangement links TRBV27 to TRBJ1-1; D unresolved. CDR1 MNHEY and CDR2 SMNVEV come from the germline V gene (reference sequence). The V end was cut by 5 bases, the J end by 3 bases, with 16 bases between. This CDR3 is built from 15 residues. As DNA, the CDR3 is TGTGCCAGCAGTCCACGCTATGTGGCCCACACTGAAGCTTTCTTT. Residues: CASSPRYVAHTEAFF.

This sequence joins TRBV7-4 and TRBJ2-7; TRBD2 matches at 8 bases. Germline CDR1 SGHVT, CDR2 SQSDAQ. The junction had 9 bases not matched to a gene; V was cut back by 6 bases and J by 2 bases. This CDR3 spans 15 amino acids. The CDR3 coding sequence is TGTGCCAGCAGAGCCGCCGGGGGGGCGGCCTACGAGCAGTACTTC. It translates to CASRAAGGAAYEQYF.

A few counts support this clone. Within the sample, other DNA sequences also encode this same CDR3. The chain carries TRBV5-1 and TRBJ2-7, with D possibly called TRBD1 or TRBD2 (5 bases each). Germline CDR1 is SGHRS and CDR2 is YFSETQ. The germline V and J ends were trimmed by 4 bases and 3 bases, with 5 bases remaining between them. This CDR3 contains 11 residues. CDR3 nucleotides: TGCGCCAGCAGCGGGGGCTACGAGCAGTACTTC. The encoded protein is CASSGGYEQYF.

CDR3 region: CASSFGPDTDTQYF. CDR3 nucleotide sequence: TGCGCCAGCAGCTTCGGGCCGGACACAGATACGCAGTATTTT. This chain uses TRBV5-1 with TRBJ2-3, with D unclear. Looked up from germline, CDR1 is SGHRS and CDR2 is YFSETQ. The CDR3 contains 14 residues. The V end was cut by 2 bases, the J end by 2 bases, with 9 bases between.

The rearrangement joins TRBV9 to TRBJ2-1; TRBD2 matches at 9 bases. Unmatched junction bases numbered 11, after V lost 0 bases and J lost 7 bases. Germline CDR1 and CDR2: SGDLS and YYNGEE. The length of the CDR3 is 17 residues. As DNA, the CDR3 is TGTGCCAGCAGCGTAGCCGCGGGGGGGCCGTTCTTGAATGAGCAGTTCTTC. It is translated as CASSVAAGGPFLNEQFF.

The V call is TRBV14, the J call TRBJ1-6, with no clear D. Germline values: CDR1 SGHDN, CDR2 FVKESK. Deletions cut 1 base from V and 10 bases from J, with 17 bases between. This CDR3 region has 16 residues. CDR3 nucleotide sequence: TGTGCCAGCAGCCAAGGTCGCGGCAGGATTTTCTCACCCCTCCACTTT. Amino acids: CASSQGRGRIFSPLHF.

This clone occurred once. The chain has TRBV14 and TRBJ2-7; D perhaps matches TRBD1 (5 bases). Germline lookup yields CDR1 SGHDN and CDR2 FVKESK. Trimming took 3 bases from V and 2 from J, leaving 8 bases between them. The CDR3 runs 13 residues. The CDR3 reads CASSQDIAYEQYF. Written as DNA, the CDR3 is TGTGCCAGCAGCCAGGACATAGCCTACGAGCAGTACTTC.

The chain has TRBV2 and TRBJ2-5; D not certain. CDR3 length equals 13 residues. Trimming left V 4 bases short and J 6 bases short, with 12 bases between. In germline, CDR1 is SNHLY, CDR2 FYNNEI. The DNA for the CDR3 is TGTGCCAGCAGTGGCCACGGCATACAGACCCAGTACTTC. Its protein product is CASSGHGIQTQYF.

This clone was counted once. This sequence joins TRBV6-5 and TRBJ2-7, with D perhaps TRBD2 (5 bases). Germline V CDR1 and CDR2: MNHEY, SVGAGI. This CDR3 is built from 13 residues. Between the trimmed V and J ends, which lost 11 bases and 7 bases, there was a span of 21 bases. As DNA, the CDR3 is TGTGCCTCTCGAGGGATTTACCTTGGGGAGCAGTACTTC. Protein sequence: CASRGIYLGEQYF.